Many counts were recorded for the clone carrying this TCR beta chain. Antigen: not known. The source of the sample is a study of molecular identifiers for immune sequencing clone quantification. Study-wide findings and caveats: Single-cell amounts of spiked Jurkat TCR RNA were reportedly detectable among 950,000 to 1,000,000 naive cells. Effector cells had over 97% of their molecules in clones above 20 RNA copies, while naive cells had under 1%.

Listed TCR primers, together with previously described methods, were used for the bulk TCR libraries. Each CDR3 protein gets one entry after TCRdb re-called the PCR reads with MiXCR. Among 460,000 or so distinct CDR3 sequences listed, around a fifth were seen once. Based on a CD8+CD4-CCR7+CD45RA+ profile, naive CD8 T cells were sorted. The sequenced sample consisted of naive CD8+ T cells from blood, with Jurkat cell RNA spiked in. Subset meaning: FACS-sorted CD8+CD4-CCR7+CD45RA+ naive T cells. The sequence came from a human donor in good health. Some libraries in this study had Jurkat cell RNA spiked in.

The CDR3 DNA follows: TGTGCCAGCACCCTAGGCCCTGCGGGGGGTTCCTACAATGAGCAGTTCTTC. Translated, it gives CASTLGPAGGSYNEQFF. V and J are TRBV7-2 and TRBJ2-1, with 8 bases lining up with TRBD2. Germline V gene lookup returns CDR1 SGHTA and CDR2 FQGNSA. J lost 1 base, V lost 7 bases, and 12 bases had no gene match. The CDR3 contains 17 residues.